Shown below are 9 T cell receptor beta chains from a single sample sequenced in a study of blood T cell repertoires in COVID-19. Using immunoSEQ multiplex PCR, the repertoire was profiled, and TCRdb retains in-frame clones only, with some absent. This sample has about 440,000 clones, with roughly 89% found just once. What was sequenced was peripheral blood. The receptors originated from a woman younger than 45 with acute or convalescent COVID-19.

The J gene is TRBJ1-6, the V gene TRBV7-8; TRBD1 matches at 9 bases. The J segment lost 6 bases and the V segment lost 6 bases, leaving 6 bases of the junction unmatched. The CDR3 runs 15 residues. The V gene's germline CDR1 is SGHVS and CDR2 FQNEAQ. The CDR3 bases are TGTGCCAGCAGAATACACAGGGGGCTTAATTCACCCCTCCACTTT. Translating it yields CASRIHRGLNSPLHF. Full variable domain (missing parts from reference TRBV7-8 and TRBJ1-6): GAGVSQSPRYKVAKRGQDVALRCDPISGHVSLFWYQQALGQGPEFLTYFQNEAQLDKSGLPSDRFFAERPEGSVSTLKIQRTQQEDSAVYLCASRIHRGLNSPLHFGNGTRLTVT.

CDR3 in amino acids: CASSEAYERGTYEQYF. In DNA, the CDR3 is TGTGCCAGCAGTGAAGCGTATGAGCGGGGGACCTACGAGCAGTACTTC. This chain uses TRBV6-1 with TRBJ2-7; 8 bases line up with TRBD2. The CDR3 spans 16 residues. V lost 0 bases and J lost 2; bases outside the gene matches: 6. CDR1 is MNHNS and CDR2 is SASEGT in the germline V gene.

The J gene is TRBJ1-2, the V gene TRBV19; 8 positions match TRBD1. The V segment lost 7 bases and the J segment 8 bases; nucleotides outside the gene matches: 12. The CDR3 loop spans 14 amino acids. Germline V gene data show CDR1 as LNHDA and CDR2 as SQIVND (reference sequence). The CDR3 sequence is CASINLQGAGGYTF. CDR3 DNA: TGTGCCAGTATCAATCTCCAGGGGGCAGGAGGCTACACCTTC.

The CDR3: CAISDPASGGYQETQYF. DNA for the CDR3: TGTGCCATCAGTGATCCCGCTAGCGGGGGGTACCAAGAGACCCAGTACTTC. J is TRBJ2-5 and V is TRBV10-3, with TRBD2 matching 11 bases. The CDR3 has 17 residues. Germline CDR1 ENHRY, CDR2 SYGVKD. V was pared by 3 bases and J by 0 bases, with 6 bases of the junction left unmatched.

The V and J genes are TRBV5-5 and TRBJ2-7, with a weak D call TRBD2 (5 bases). Trimming shortened V by 1 base and J by 3 bases, and 11 bases separated the two germline ends. This CDR3 is built from 14 residues. Germline V lookup: CDR1 SGHKS, CDR2 YYEKEE (reference sequence). The CDR3 reads CASSLTFRGYEQYF. CDR3 coding DNA: TGTGCCAGCAGCTTGACTTTTCGGGGCTACGAGCAGTACTTC. Variable domain in full (rest from reference TRBV5-5 and TRBJ2-7): DAGVTQSPTHLIKTRGQQVTLRCSPISGHKSVSWYQQVLGQGPQFIFQYYEKEERGRGNFPDRFSARQFPNYSSELNVNALLLGDSALYLCASSLTFRGYEQYFGPGTRLTVT.

The V gene is TRBV10-1, the J gene TRBJ1-1; 8 bases match TRBD1. The CDR3 totals 15 residues. The V and J ends lost 5 bases and 1 base, in that order; junction bases with no gene match: 6. Germline loops: CDR1 WNHNN, CDR2 SYGVQD (reference sequence). CDR3 sequence: CASSTGGSENTEAFF. CDR3 sequence (DNA): TGCGCCAGCAGTACAGGGGGGTCGGAGAACACTGAAGCTTTCTTT.

V is TRBV12-3 or TRBV12-4 and J is TRBJ1-1, with D unclear. The CDR3 loop spans 13 amino acids. Trimming stripped 4 bases from V and 11 bases from J, with 17 bases between. CDR3 coding DNA: TGTGCCAGCAGTTACCAACCGGGGTCTCTGGCTTTCTTT. It encodes CASSYQPGSLAFF.

This sequence joins TRBV5-1 and TRBJ2-7; D call uncertain. The ends were cut back, 1 base at V and 4 bases at J, with 12 bases in the middle. The CDR3 has 14 amino acids. CDR1 SGHRS and CDR2 YFSETQ come from the germline V gene. CDR3 protein: CASSLQGSPYEQYF. The CDR3 bases are TGCGCCAGCAGCTTGCAAGGTAGCCCTTACGAGCAGTACTTC.

This chain links TRBV19 with TRBJ1-1; no firm D call. The CDR3 totals 13 residues. Per the germline V gene, CDR1 is LNHDA and CDR2 is SQIVND (reference sequence). The V gene lost 4 bases and the J gene lost 0 bases, with 6 bases spanning the gap. The CDR3 DNA is TGTGCCAGTAGTAGGAGGTTGAACACTGAAGCTTTCTTT. It translates to CASSRRLNTEAFF.